These T cell receptor beta chains were read from a single sample in a study of regulatory T cells in long-lasting Graves disease. TCRdb re-called the multiplex PCR reads with MiXCR, one entry per CDR3 protein. The table has over 350,000 distinct CDR3 sequences, 12% to 15% seen once. This sample also appeared in a second study, on T cells in Graves' hyperthyroidism and ophthalmopathy.

This specimen consisted of peripheral blood mononuclear cells (PBMCs), obtained at new diagnosis, from a patient treated with antithyroid drugs. The receptor source for this set is a woman in her 50s with Graves disease. Each CDR3 is given with its conserved first and last residue. The D gene is left open where the match is weak. Only some rows state a clone size, as once, few, many or a class for expanded clones.

abundance	j_gene	v_gene	d_gene	CDR3nt	CDR3aa
NA	TRBJ1-2	TRBV30	NA	TGTGCCTGGAGTGTAGCGGGACCGTCCTATGGCTACACCTTC	CAWSVAGPSYGYTF
many	TRBJ2-7	TRBV20-1	TRBD1	TGCAGTGCTAGTAAGGGGACAGGGAACTCCTACGAGCAGTACTTC	CSASKGTGNSYEQYF
NA	TRBJ2-2	TRBV11-3	NA	TGTGCCAGCAGCTTAGTAGCAGGGACGAACACCGGGGAGCTGTTTTTT	CASSLVAGTNTGELFF
many	TRBJ1-1	TRBV28	TRBD1	TGTGCCAGCAGTTTATACCGCGACAGGGACCTTTTCTTT	CASSLYRDRDLFF
many	TRBJ1-2	TRBV28	NA	TGTGCCAGCAGTGCACCCGGGACACTCTTTGGCTACACCTTC	CASSAPGTLFGYTF
NA	TRBJ1-5	TRBV18	NA	TGTGCCAGCTCACAAAATTCCGGGACCGCAAACGATCAGCCCCAGCATTTT	CASSQNSGTANDQPQHF
many	TRBJ2-3	TRBV6-1	NA	TGTGCCAGCAGTACCCATCCGGGACTGAGCACAGATACGCAGTATTTT	CASSTHPGLSTDTQYF
many	TRBJ1-2	TRBV2	TRBD1	TGTGCCAGCAGTGAACTCGGACAGGTAGACTATGGCTACACCTTC	CASSELGQVDYGYTF
NA	TRBJ2-1	TRBV4-1	TRBD2	TGCGCCAGCAGCCAGGTAGCGGGTCTCGCCTACAATGAGCAGTTCTTC	CASSQVAGLAYNEQFF
many	TRBJ2-2	TRBV2	NA	TGTGCCAGCAGATTTGAGGGTGCCGGGGAGCTGTTTTTT	CASRFEGAGELFF
few	TRBJ1-1	TRBV20-1	NA	TGCAGTGCCCCCAAATCCAGGGCAATGAACACTGAAGCTTTCTTT	CSAPKSRAMNTEAFF
few	TRBJ1-5	TRBV4-2	NA	TGTGCCAGCAGCCAAGCAGCAGGGAGGGCGTTGAGCAATCAGCCCCAGCATTTT	CASSQAAGRALSNQPQHF